This T cell receptor (beta chain) originates from a study of T cells expressing NK-cell markers. Study-wide background: HCMV seropositivity marked most of the eight sequenced donors; one was seronegative.

The CDR3 is made up of 16 amino acids. Germline V gene sequence: CDR1 SGHRS, CDR2 YFSETQ. As regards this clonotype: Its antigen is as yet unknown.

TCRdb reanalyzed the 5' RACE reads and collapses them to one entry per CDR3 protein, without DNA. In total, the table holds roughly 450,000 distinct CDR3 sequences. Study-wide findings and caveats: Of the CD8+ T cell pool in over 5 donors, roughly 1.0-7.5% was accounted for by dominant NKG2C+ clonotypes. These same clonotypes (in a few donors) also led the CD3+CD56-NKG2C+ fraction.

The sequencing input was blood T cells: a sorted CD56 or NKG2C T cell subset, CD4+ or CD8+ T cells, or bulk PBMC T cells (not recorded which). This sequence joins TRBV5-1 and TRBJ2-3; there is no DNA to check the TCRdb D call of TRBD2. The clonotype was recovered from a woman between 50 and 59 years old in good health. The CDR3 loop is CASSVGLAGNTDTQYF.